The 7 T cell receptor beta chains below all came from one sample that was sequenced in a study of Graves' ophthalmopathy and Graves' hyperthyroidism (dated by TCRdb to the late 2010s). Data came from an Illumina HiSeq 2000. For repertoire sequencing, TCR beta CDR3 regions were amplified from RNA transcripts. The first round of RT-PCR was done with HTBI primers and the Qiagen OneStep RT-PCR kit, and was followed by a second round of multiplex PCR, then size selection and purification. Using fastp trimming at Q25 and MiXCR clonotype assembly, TCRdb reanalyzed the public sequencing data and kept in-frame beta chains. One record per CDR3 amino acid sequence lists the most common genes and DNA. The sample table contains around 660,000 distinct CDR3 sequences; only one count was recorded for just over 40% of them. The ten largest account for over 2.5% of the sample. Sequenced input: peripheral blood. The receptors were sampled from an adult man with Graves' ophthalmopathy.

CDR3 sequence: CASSFLGGRSSGSYGYTF. In nucleotides, the CDR3 is TGTGCCAGCAGCTTTTTAGGCGGCAGGTCCTCCGGGTCGTATGGCTACACCTTC. The chain employs TRBV7-2 and TRBJ1-2; D remains unclear. Germline assignment: CDR1 SGHTA and CDR2 FQGNSA. V was cut by 3 bases and J by 5 bases, with 25 bases left in between. This CDR3 has 18 amino acids.

This clonotype was seen ten or more times. This sequence joins TRBV7-2 and TRBJ2-7; D uncertain. Germline CDR1 and CDR2: SGHTA and FQGNSA. V lost 5 bases to trimming and J lost 5 bases, with 19 bases between them. CDR3 length equals 15 residues. CDR3: CASSTDVGISDEQYF. In nucleotides, the CDR3 is TGTGCCAGCAGCACCGACGTAGGGATTTCTGACGAGCAGTACTTC.

The chain uses TRBV6-1 and TRBJ1-5; D possibly corresponds to TRBD1 (6 bases). The CDR3 contains 15 residues. From germline, CDR1 is MNHNS and CDR2 SASEGT. V shed 5 bases and J shed 0 bases, with 11 bases lying between them. CDR3 sequence reads: CASSLRDNSNQPQHF. The DNA for the CDR3 is TGTGCCAGCAGTCTACGGGACAATAGCAATCAGCCCCAGCATTTT.

The chain employs TRBV7-9 and TRBJ1-5, with D perhaps TRBD1 (6 bases). The CDR3 length is 14 residues. CDR1 and CDR2 (germline): SEHNR, FQNEAQ (reference sequence). The germline V and J ends were trimmed by 5 bases and 3 bases, with 11 bases remaining between them. The CDR3 DNA is TGTGCCAGCAGCACCCAGGGGTTCAATCAGCCCCAGCATTTT. Translated: CASSTQGFNQPQHF.

There are a few counts of this clonotype. A read error is possible here, since a much larger clone lies one base away. This chain connects TRBV29-1 to TRBJ2-7; TRBD1 agrees at 7 bases. This CDR3 spans 13 amino acids. Per the germline V gene, CDR1 is SQVTM and CDR2 is ANQGSEA. The CDR3 here is CGVVGGYTYEQYF. The DNA for the CDR3 is TGCGGCGTTGTAGGGGGCTACACCTACGAGCAGTACTTC.

The rearrangement links TRBV6-5 to TRBJ1-4; D is possibly TRBD1 (6 bases). With 2 bases removed from V and 4 bases from J, the gap between germline ends came to 11 bases. The V gene's germline CDR1 is MNHEY and CDR2 SVGAGI. This CDR3 region has 15 residues. DNA for the CDR3: TGTGCCAGCAGTTACGGTGGGGGCCTTAATGAAAAACTGTTTTTT. As protein: CASSYGGGLNEKLFF.

Many counts were recorded for this clonotype. The chain carries TRBV11-3 and TRBJ1-3; D unclear. The germline gives CDR1 SGHNT, CDR2 YENEEA. The CDR3 consists of 12 residues. V dropped 5 bases and J dropped 9 bases, with 11 bases sitting between them. Here the CDR3 DNA reads TGTGCCAGCAGCCCCGAGGAGGGCACCATATATTTT. Translation gives CASSPEEGTIYF. The full variable domain, with the rest looked up from reference TRBV11-3 and TRBJ1-3, is EAGVVQSPRYKIIEKKQPVAFWCNPISGHNTLYWYLQNLGQGPELLIRYENEEAVDDSQLPKDRFSAERLKGVDSTLKIQPAELGDSAVYLCASSPEEGTIYFGEGSWLTVV.